Presented here are 28 T cell receptor beta chains from one specimen sequenced in a study of early T cells in non-severe SARS-CoV-2 infection. MiXCR was run by TCRdb on the 5' RACE reads, yielding one entry per CDR3 protein. In the table there are 80,000 to 95,000 distinct CDR3 sequences, approximately 16% of which are singletons. This sample comprised whole blood, obtained at baseline. The source is an adult who was a healthcare worker with PCR-confirmed SARS-CoV-2 infection or an uninfected control (not recorded which).

This clonotype was recorded a few times. The rearrangement links TRBV20-1 to TRBJ2-7, with 9 positions matching TRBD1. In germline, CDR1 is DFQATT, CDR2 SNEGSKA (reference sequence). Germline trimming cut 5 bases from V and 5 bases from J; bases unmatched to any gene: 10. The CDR3 contains 14 residues. This chain's CDR3 is CSAFSGTGYNEQYF. For the CDR3, the DNA is TGCAGTGCTTTCTCCGGGACAGGGTATAACGAGCAGTACTTC.

This clonotype was picked up a small number of times. The J gene is TRBJ1-2, the V gene TRBV28; possibly TRBD1 for D (5 bases). The length of the CDR3 is 14 residues. Deletions cut 6 bases from V and 4 bases from J, with 15 bases between. Germline V lookup: CDR1 MDHEN, CDR2 SYDVKM. The CDR3 region is CASRDGTEAYGYTF. For the CDR3, the DNA is TGTGCCAGCAGGGACGGGACCGAAGCCTATGGCTACACCTTC.

This clonotype was counted between two and nine times. This chain joins TRBV30 and TRBJ2-1; 16 nucleotides align to TRBD2. From germline, CDR1 is GTSNPN and CDR2 SVGIG (reference sequence). After removal of 0 bases from V and 6 bases from J, the junction contained 20 bases not matched to a gene. This CDR3 is 22 amino acids long. The DNA of the CDR3 is TGTGCCTGGAGTGTACTATCCGGGACTAGCGGGAGGGCCTTAATTTCTTTCAATGAGCAGTTCTTC. Amino acids: CAWSVLSGTSGRALISFNEQFF. Based on the CDR3 plus reference TRBV30 and TRBJ2-1, the full variable domain is SQTIHQWPATLVQPVGSPLSLECTVEGTSNPNLYWYRQAAGRGLQLLFYSVGIGQISSEVPQNLSASRPQDRQFILSSKKLLLSDSGFYLCAWSVLSGTSGRALISFNEQFFGPGTRLTVL.

The gene calls are TRBV11-1 and TRBJ2-3, with a tentative D call TRBD2 (5 bases). The CDR3 covers 15 residues. Germline V lookup: CDR1 SGHAT, CDR2 FQDESV (reference sequence). V lost 0 bases and J lost 6, with 13 bases in between. DNA of the CDR3: TGTGCCAGCAGCTTAGCGGCCACCTGGAGGGATACGCAGTATTTT. This gives the protein CASSLAATWRDTQYF.

This clonotype has just one count. The chain combines TRBV5-1 with TRBJ1-2; 9 positions agree with TRBD1. The CDR3 has 13 amino acids. Germline assignment: CDR1 SGHRS and CDR2 YFSETQ. V lost 3 bases to trimming and J lost 7 bases; unmatched junction nucleotides: 4. The CDR3 is CASSSGQGSGYTF. DNA for the CDR3: TGCGCCAGCAGCTCCGGACAGGGGTCTGGCTACACCTTC.

The chain uses TRBV6-1 and TRBJ1-5; no clear D. Between the trimmed V and J ends, which lost 8 bases and 7 bases, there was a span of 12 bases. The CDR3 contains 12 residues. CDR1 and CDR2 (germline): MNHNS, SASEGT. The DNA of the CDR3 is TGTGCCAGCTCAAATAGTCTGCAGCCCCAGCATTTT. Encoded protein: CASSNSLQPQHF.

This clonotype was observed a few times. V usage is TRBV4-1 and J usage is TRBJ2-7, with D perhaps matching TRBD2 (6 bases). CDR1 MGHRA and CDR2 YSYEKL come from the germline V gene. The CDR3 is 16 amino acids. The V end was cut by 2 bases, the J end by 2 bases, with 16 bases between. The CDR3 coding sequence is TGCGCCAGCAGCCAAAGTTTCTCGGCGGGGACCTACGAGCAGTACTTC. It is translated as CASSQSFSAGTYEQYF.

The chain uses TRBV6-4 and TRBJ2-3; no firm D call. This CDR3 region has 14 residues. With 8 bases removed from V and 0 bases from J, the gap between germline ends came to 12 bases. Germline-derived CDR1 and CDR2 are MRHNA and SNTAGT. The CDR3 spells CASDWVTSTDTQYF. DNA of the CDR3: TGTGCCAGCGATTGGGTAACTAGCACAGATACGCAGTATTTT.

This clonotype appeared a few times. This chain joins TRBV20-1 and TRBJ2-4, with a tentative D call TRBD2 (6 bases). This CDR3 contains 14 residues. V was shortened by 6 bases and J by 1 base, with 13 bases between the two germline ends. From germline, CDR1 is DFQATT and CDR2 SNEGSKA (reference sequence). CDR3 sequence reads: CSAIRGTAKNIQYF. CDR3 sequence (DNA): TGCAGTGCCATCCGGGGGACGGCCAAAAACATTCAGTACTTC.

J is TRBJ1-2 and V is TRBV3-1; 7 nucleotides match TRBD1. J lost 4 bases, V lost 4 bases, and 3 bases had no gene match. This CDR3 has 13 residues. Per the germline V gene, CDR1 is LGHDT and CDR2 is YNNKEL (reference sequence). The DNA for the CDR3 is TGTGCCAGCAGCCGTGGGGACAGCTATGGCTACACCTTC. Protein: CASSRGDSYGYTF.

This clonotype was seen a handful of times. This sequence joins TRBV19 and TRBJ2-2; no reliable D call. Germline V gives CDR1 LNHDA, CDR2 SQIVND (reference sequence). This CDR3 is 15 amino acids long. Trimming cost V 2 bases and J 2 bases, with 9 bases left between them. CDR3 nucleotides: TGTGCCAGTAGTATAACCAGACTCAACACCGGGGAGCTGTTTTTT. Its translation is CASSITRLNTGELFF.

The chain employs TRBV11-1 and TRBJ2-3, with 10 bases that match TRBD2. Germline loops: CDR1 SGHAT, CDR2 FQDESV (reference sequence). The CDR3 totals 14 residues. The V and J ends lost 7 bases and 2 bases, in that order; junction bases with no gene match: 3. CDR3 residues: CASTGTSDTDTQYF. The CDR3 DNA reads as TGTGCCAGCACCGGGACTAGCGACACAGATACGCAGTATTTT.

This chain joins TRBV3-1 and TRBJ2-1, with D possibly being TRBD2 (5 bases). The CDR3 extends over 14 amino acids. The germline V and J ends were trimmed by 2 bases and 10 bases, with 15 bases remaining between them. Per germline, CDR1 LGHDT and CDR2 YNNKEL (reference sequence). The CDR3 DNA sequence: TGTGCCAGCAGCCAACCTAATGAGGGATACGAGCAGTTCTTC. Translating gives CASSQPNEGYEQFF.

V and J are TRBV7-8 and TRBJ1-2; D perhaps matches TRBD1 (5 bases). The CDR3 has 14 residues. The V gene's germline CDR1 is SGHVS and CDR2 FQNEAQ. Between the trimmed V and J ends, which lost 5 bases and 7 bases, there was a span of 17 bases. The CDR3 sequence: CASSTQMGTAGYTF. CDR3 nucleotide sequence: TGTGCCAGCAGCACCCAGATGGGGACCGCTGGCTACACCTTC.

The chain carries TRBV12-5 and TRBJ1-5; no clear D. The CDR3 spans 15 residues. The V gene lost 7 bases and the J gene lost 4 bases, with 17 bases spanning the gap. Germline V lookup: CDR1 LGHNT, CDR2 FRNRAP. Written as DNA, the CDR3 is TGTGCTAGTGAGTCCGAGGACGGAAATAATCAGCCCCAGCATTTT. Translated, it gives CASESEDGNNQPQHF.

This clonotype has ten or more counts. The chain links TRBV5-1 to TRBJ2-1; D possibly corresponds to TRBD1 (6 bases). The V end lost 0 bases, the J end lost 9 bases, and 10 bases lay between the germline ends. The CDR3 sequence is 13 residues long. Looked up from germline, CDR1 is SGHRS and CDR2 is YFSETQ. The CDR3 DNA reads TGCGCCAGCAGCTTGGAAGGGGGAAGTGAGCAGTTCTTC. This sequence encodes CASSLEGGSEQFF.

This clonotype was detected ten times or more. The CDR3 region is CASSQGGGDEQFF. CDR3 sequence (DNA): TGCGCCAGCAGCCAAGGGGGCGGGGATGAGCAGTTCTTC. The V and J genes are TRBV4-1 and TRBJ2-1; weak D call: TRBD2 (6 bases). The CDR3 contains 13 residues. Germline CDR1 is MGHRA and CDR2 is YSYEKL. Trimming shortened V by 1 base and J by 8 bases, and 9 bases separated the two germline ends.

CDR3 protein: CASSQAGYGYTF. The CDR3 coding sequence is TGTGCCAGCAGCCAAGCAGGCTATGGCTACACCTTC. The rearrangement joins TRBV3-1 to TRBJ1-2, with D uncertain. V was trimmed by 1 base and J by 4 bases, leaving 4 bases between them. The CDR3 is 12 residues long. Germline CDR1 and CDR2: LGHDT and YNNKEL (reference sequence).

This clonotype was seen a handful of times. The CDR3 region has the DNA TGTGCCAGCAGCTTATGGGGGAGTTTGGGCACAGATACGCAGTATTTT. It encodes CASSLWGSLGTDTQYF. The gene calls are TRBV11-2 and TRBJ2-3, with D possibly called TRBD1 or TRBD2 (5 bases each). The CDR3 totals 16 residues. V was clipped by 2 bases and J by 1 base, with 13 bases between them. From germline, CDR1 is SGHAT and CDR2 FQNNGV.

This chain links TRBV7-9 with TRBJ2-1, with D possibly matching TRBD2 (6 bases). There are 14 residues in the CDR3. CDR1 and CDR2 from the germline V gene are SEHNR and FQNEAQ (reference sequence). V lost 5 bases to trimming and J lost 8 bases, with 16 bases between them. DNA of the CDR3: TGTGCCAGCAGCGTAGGGGTCGGGAGCGATGAGCAGTTCTTC. Translating gives CASSVGVGSDEQFF. Full variable domain (outside the CDR3, taken from reference TRBV7-9 and TRBJ2-1): DTGVSQNPRHKITKRGQNVTFRCDPISEHNRLYWYRQTLGQGPEFLTYFQNEAQLEKSRLLSDRFSAERPKGSFSTLEIQRTEQGDSAMYLCASSVGVGSDEQFFGPGTRLTVL.

This sequence joins TRBV24-1 and TRBJ2-7, with D perhaps TRBD1 (5 bases). This CDR3 comprises 14 residues. CDR1 and CDR2 from the germline V gene are KGHDR and SFDVKD. Trimming left V 3 bases short and J 2 bases short, with 10 bases between. The CDR3 DNA reads TGTGCCACCAGTGATGGCAGGGAACCCTACGAGCAGTACTTC. It specifies CATSDGREPYEQYF.

The V and J genes are TRBV19 and TRBJ1-1; perhaps TRBD1 as D (6 bases). Germline V lookup: CDR1 LNHDA, CDR2 SQIVND (reference sequence). V gave up 4 bases and J gave up 0 bases, with 12 bases separating them. This CDR3 is built from 15 residues. This CDR3 is CASSKTGEVNTEAFF. In DNA, the CDR3 is TGTGCCAGTAGTAAGACAGGAGAGGTGAACACTGAAGCTTTCTTT.

This clonotype was seen a few times. V is TRBV15 and J is TRBJ1-5, with a weak D call TRBD1 (5 bases). This CDR3 has 15 amino acids. Germline values: CDR1 LNHNV, CDR2 YYDKDF (reference sequence). V gave up 0 bases and J gave up 6 bases, with 12 bases separating them. The CDR3 region is CATSRDRGMTQPQHF. CDR3 nucleotides: TGTGCCACCAGCAGAGATCGGGGGATGACTCAGCCCCAGCATTTT.

In this sample, this clonotype turned up a few times. The V and J genes are TRBV5-1 and TRBJ2-2; 13 nucleotides line up with TRBD2. This CDR3 region has 21 residues. The germline V gene has CDR1 SGHRS and CDR2 YFSETQ. V dropped 3 bases and J dropped 4; count of bases not matched to a gene: 18. The CDR3 nucleotides read TGCGCCAGCAGCTGGAGCCCACAACCGGGACTAGCGGGGAGGGGCACCGGGGAGCTGTTTTTT. Encoded protein: CASSWSPQPGLAGRGTGELFF.

The sample holds many counts of this clonotype. The chain recombines TRBV12-3 or TRBV12-4 with TRBJ1-5; D ambiguous. CDR3 length: 12 residues. Trimming cost V 4 bases and J 7 bases, with 8 bases left between them. The CDR3 protein is CASSSSLQPQHF. The DNA of the CDR3 is TGTGCCAGCAGTTCGAGTCTGCAGCCCCAGCATTTT.

The chain has TRBV27 and TRBJ2-7; D unclear. The V gene lost 3 bases and the J gene lost 5 bases, with 14 bases spanning the gap. CDR3 length: 14 amino acids. Germline-derived CDR1 and CDR2 are MNHEY and SMNVEV (reference sequence). The CDR3 coding sequence is TGTGCCAGCAGTTTTGGGCGGCGTGTCGACGAGCAGTACTTC. It codes for CASSFGRRVDEQYF.

The chain combines TRBV13 with TRBJ2-5; D is possibly TRBD2 (6 bases). There are 15 residues in the CDR3. V lost 7 bases to trimming and J lost 3 bases, with 18 bases between them. Looked up from germline, CDR1 is PRHDT and CDR2 is FYEKMQ (reference sequence). The CDR3 reads CASNFAGTGKETQYF. DNA for the CDR3: TGTGCCAGCAACTTCGCCGGGACTGGAAAAGAGACCCAGTACTTC.

V usage is TRBV20-1 and J usage is TRBJ2-1; 9 nucleotides align to TRBD2. This CDR3 spans 16 amino acids. Germline loops: CDR1 DFQATT, CDR2 SNEGSKA (reference sequence). V was pared by 3 bases and J by 4 bases, with 10 bases of the junction left unmatched. The CDR3 DNA is TGCAGTGCTAGTATTTGGCCTAGCGGGACGTACAATGAGCAGTTCTTC. It translates to CSASIWPSGTYNEQFF.